One and the same sample provided the 20 T cell receptor beta chains below, sequenced in a study of T cells in Graves' hyperthyroidism and ophthalmopathy. RNA transcripts were the template for amplifying TCR beta CDR3 regions. The study used the HTBI primer set for a first-round RT-PCR of the TCR CDR3. In TCRdb, the multiplex PCR reads were re-called with MiXCR into one record per CDR3 protein. The sample contains under 700,000 distinct CDR3 sequences, 16% of which appear only once. Sequenced input: blood. The receptors come from a young woman with Graves' hyperthyroidism.

The sample holds many counts of this clonotype. Here the CDR3 reads CASSHLGGERETQYF. DNA of the CDR3: TGTGCCAGCAGCCACCTGGGGGGAGAGAGGGAGACCCAGTACTTC. The chain couples TRBV3-1 to TRBJ2-5; D might be TRBD2 (6 bases). Germline V CDR1 and CDR2: LGHDT, YNNKEL (reference sequence). Trimming stripped 3 bases from V and 5 bases from J, with 16 bases between. The CDR3 length is 15 residues.

This clonotype was observed at least ten times. The chain joins TRBV27 to TRBJ2-1; 14 positions agree with TRBD2. This CDR3 has 15 amino acids. V dropped 3 bases and J dropped 6; count of bases not matched to a gene: 1. CDR1 and CDR2 (germline): MNHEY, SMNVEV (reference sequence). The CDR3 reads CASSFGTSGGNEQFF. The CDR3 region has the DNA TGTGCCAGCAGTTTCGGGACTAGCGGGGGCAATGAGCAGTTCTTC.

This clonotype was found many times. V and J are TRBV28 and TRBJ2-2; D remains ambiguous. The CDR3 spans 16 residues. CDR1 and CDR2 (germline): MDHEN, SYDVKM. V gave up 5 bases and J gave up 11 bases, with 24 bases separating them. In DNA, the CDR3 is TGTGCCAGCAGTCCCCTCCCGGACCCGAGGTGGGCAGAGCTGTTTTTT. Protein product: CASSPLPDPRWAELFF.

The J gene is TRBJ2-2, the V gene TRBV5-6, with 7 nucleotides matching TRBD2. Looked up from germline, CDR1 is SGHDT and CDR2 is YYEEEE. V trimming: 3 bases; J trimming: 6 bases; junction bases outside the gene matches: 11. The CDR3 has 16 amino acids. CDR3 DNA: TGTGCCAGCAGCTCCCCCCCAGGGAGGGTGGCCGGGGAGCTGTTTTTT. Its translation is CASSSPPGRVAGELFF. Combining the CDR3 with reference TRBV5-6 and TRBJ2-2 gives the whole variable domain DAGVTQSPTHLIKTRGQQVTLRCSPKSGHDTVSWYQQALGQGPQFIFQYYEEEERQRGNFPDRFSGHQFPNYSSELNVNALLLGDSALYLCASSSPPGRVAGELFFGEGSRLTVL.

This clonotype was counted a few times. The rearrangement joins TRBV7-2 to TRBJ2-5; D possibly uses TRBD1 or TRBD2 (5 bases each). The CDR3 is 16 residues long. The V gene lost 9 bases and the J gene lost 2 bases, with 22 bases spanning the gap. Germline V gene data show CDR1 as SGHTA and CDR2 as FQGNSA. The CDR3 protein is CASSNNPGRAQETQYF. The CDR3 bases are TGTGCCAGTAGCAACAATCCGGGACGGGCACAAGAGACCCAGTACTTC. Complete variable domain (other parts from reference TRBV7-2 and TRBJ2-5): GAGVSQSPSNKVTEKGKDVELRCDPISGHTALYWYRQSLGQGLEFLIYFQGNSAPDKSGLPSDRFSAERTGGSVSTLTIQRTQQEDSAVYLCASSNNPGRAQETQYFGPGTRLLVL.

This clonotype was detected ten times or more. The chain recombines TRBV6-1 with TRBJ1-5; a weak D match, TRBD1 (6 bases). The germline V and J ends were trimmed by 3 bases and 6 bases, with 9 bases remaining between them. The CDR3 is 13 residues long. The germline V gene encodes CDR1 MNHNS and CDR2 SASEGT. The chain's CDR3 is CASSERGAQPQHF. The CDR3 coding sequence is TGTGCCAGCAGTGAGCGGGGGGCTCAGCCCCAGCATTTT.

The chain joins TRBV4-1 to TRBJ2-1; D is unresolved. With 2 bases removed from V and 5 bases from J, the gap between germline ends came to 10 bases. The V gene's germline CDR1 is MGHRA and CDR2 YSYEKL. CDR3 length: 14 amino acids. In DNA, the CDR3 is TGCGCCAGCAGCCAAATGTCGCCTCACAATGAGCAGTTCTTC. Protein sequence: CASSQMSPHNEQFF.

Many counts were recorded for this clonotype. The rearrangement links TRBV5-1 to TRBJ1-1; no firm D call. The CDR3 totals 15 residues. Germline V gene data show CDR1 as SGHRS and CDR2 as YFSETQ. The V gene lost 1 base and the J gene lost 1 base, with 11 bases spanning the gap. CDR3 DNA: TGCGCCAGCAGCTTGTCGTCGTATTCGAACACTGAAGCTTTCTTT. Its protein product is CASSLSSYSNTEAFF.

This clonotype has only a few counts. The rearrangement links TRBV2 to TRBJ2-7; 12 positions match TRBD2. CDR3 length: 13 residues. The trim removed 4 bases at V and 7 bases at J, leaving 2 bases unmatched. Germline CDR1 reads SNHLY; CDR2 reads FYNNEI. CDR3 loop: CASSAGLAGEQYF. The CDR3 bases are TGTGCCAGCAGTGCAGGACTAGCGGGAGAGCAGTACTTC.

The chain couples TRBV5-1 to TRBJ2-1; a possible D gene is TRBD2 (5 bases). Germline loops: CDR1 SGHRS, CDR2 YFSETQ. Trimming shortened V by 4 bases and J by 8 bases, and 22 bases separated the two germline ends. The CDR3 contains 16 residues. The CDR3 DNA sequence: TGCGCCAGCAGCCGATCCGGGATTACTACTGCTCATGAGCAGTTCTTC. It codes for CASSRSGITTAHEQFF. Combining the CDR3 with reference TRBV5-1 and TRBJ2-1 gives the whole variable domain KAGVTQTPRYLIKTRGQQVTLSCSPISGHRSVSWYQQTPGQGLQFLFEYFSETQRNKGNFPGRFSGRQFSNSRSEMNVSTLELGDSALYLCASSRSGITTAHEQFFGPGTRLTVL.

This clonotype occurred a few times. CDR3 amino acids: CASSLGRGISYEQYF. The CDR3 DNA reads as TGTGCCAGCAGCCTCGGGCGAGGGATATCCTACGAGCAGTACTTC. The chain has TRBV14 and TRBJ2-7; the D gene is possibly TRBD2 (5 bases). CDR1 SGHDN and CDR2 FVKESK come from the germline V gene. The CDR3 runs 15 residues. Deletions cut 4 bases from V and 1 base from J, with 14 bases between.

The rearrangement uses TRBV5-1 and TRBJ1-1, with D uncertain. The CDR3 totals 15 residues. V gave up 0 bases and J gave up 5 bases, with 14 bases separating them. The germline gives CDR1 SGHRS, CDR2 YFSETQ. The CDR3: CASSLAGEGRTEAFF. The CDR3 nucleotides read TGCGCCAGCAGCTTGGCCGGGGAAGGACGGACTGAAGCTTTCTTT.

V usage is TRBV12-3 or TRBV12-4 and J usage is TRBJ1-3; no firm D call. V lost 6 bases to trimming and J lost 0 bases, with 12 bases between them. CDR3 length equals 15 residues. CDR3 loop: CASSWRRASGNTIYF. In DNA form, the CDR3 reads TGTGCCAGCAGCTGGAGACGGGCCTCTGGAAACACCATATATTTT.

At least ten counts were recorded for this clonotype. V gene TRBV20-1 combines with J gene TRBJ2-7; TRBD2 matches 8 bases. Germline V gene data show CDR1 as DFQATT and CDR2 as SNEGSKA (reference sequence). V gave up 5 bases and J gave up 3 bases; unmatched junction bases: 3. CDR3 length equals 12 residues. The DNA of the CDR3 is TGCAGTGCTTCGAGCGGGGGCTACGAGCAGTACTTC. Translating it yields CSASSGGYEQYF.

V and J are TRBV14 and TRBJ2-1; tentatively, D is TRBD2 (6 bases). V lost 0 bases and J 0 bases, leaving 9 bases between the germline ends. This CDR3 region has 16 residues. CDR1 and CDR2 (germline): SGHDN, FVKESK. The DNA of the CDR3 is TGTGCCAGCAGCCAAGAAGCGGGTTTCTCCTACAATGAGCAGTTCTTC. Protein sequence: CASSQEAGFSYNEQFF.

At least ten counts were recorded for this clonotype. The chain carries TRBV2 and TRBJ2-7; TRBD2 matches at 9 bases. CDR1 is SNHLY and CDR2 is FYNNEI in the germline V gene. The CDR3 totals 16 residues. With 6 bases clipped from V and 4 bases from J, the junction kept 13 bases outside the gene matches. CDR3 DNA: TGTGCCAGCAGGGAAAGACTAGCGGAGCCCAGGTACGAGCAGTACTTC. It codes for CASRERLAEPRYEQYF.

J is TRBJ2-2 and V is TRBV20-1; TRBD2 matches at 9 bases. This CDR3 has 16 residues. J gave up 3 bases and V 5 bases, and 10 bases lay outside the gene matches. Germline CDR1 and CDR2: DFQATT and SNEGSKA (reference sequence). The CDR3 here is CSAGPSGRPYTGELFF. The CDR3 region has the DNA TGCAGTGCTGGGCCCAGCGGGAGGCCCTACACCGGGGAGCTGTTTTTT.

V and J are TRBV11-2 and TRBJ2-7; D remains unclear. Deletions cut 2 bases from V and 6 bases from J, with 8 bases between. The V gene's germline CDR1 is SGHAT and CDR2 FQNNGV. The CDR3 spans 12 residues. CDR3 DNA sequence: TGTGCCAGCAGCTTAATGGGGTCCGAGCAGTACTTC. This translates into CASSLMGSEQYF.

The rearrangement links TRBV2 to TRBJ1-3; the D gene is possibly TRBD1 (6 bases). The CDR3 runs 16 residues. The germline V and J ends were trimmed by 7 bases and 5 bases, with 21 bases remaining between them. Germline V gene sequence: CDR1 SNHLY, CDR2 FYNNEI. This CDR3 is CASTGRGTNIRNTIYF. CDR3 nucleotides: TGTGCCAGCACGGGAAGAGGGACAAACATTAGAAACACCATATATTTT.

This clonotype was counted a few times. The chain recombines TRBV18 with TRBJ2-5; D uncertain. CDR3 length: 16 amino acids. The V end was cut by 1 base, the J end by 1 base, with 13 bases between. Germline values: CDR1 KGHSH, CDR2 LQKENI. CDR3 region: CASSPLGHSFQETQYF. CDR3 nucleotide sequence: TGTGCCAGCTCACCACTCGGGCACTCGTTCCAAGAGACCCAGTACTTC. Based on the CDR3 plus reference TRBV18 and TRBJ2-5, the full variable domain is NAGVMQNPRHLVRRRGQEARLRCSPMKGHSHVYWYRQLPEEGLKFMVYLQKENIIDESGMPKERFSAEFPKEGPSILRIQQVVRGDSAAYFCASSPLGHSFQETQYFGPGTRLLVL.